One and the same sample provided the 24 T cell receptor beta chains below, sequenced in a study of CXCR3-negative and CXCR3-positive naive CD8 T cells. Study-wide results and caveats: More hydrophobic TRB CDR3s occurred in CXCR3-positive than in CXCR3-negative naive cells.

Antigens for these TCRs are unknown. TRB cDNA libraries were made by UMI-labeled 5' RACE. TCRdb re-called the 5' RACE reads and catalogs CDR3 proteins one per entry, DNA excluded. Here the sample table reports 150,000 or so distinct CDR3 sequences. The sample was naive CXCR3+ CD8+ T cells from blood. Subset meaning: CD45RO-CCR7+CD27+CD95- naive CD8+ T cells expressing CXCR3 (TNR3+). The receptors were gathered from a human donor in good health. Some clones in this sample may be carry-over from other donors' samples.

The genes are TRBV11-2 and TRBJ2-3; TCRdb's D call, TRBD1, is unchecked because there is no DNA. The CDR3 totals 15 residues. Germline loops: CDR1 SGHAT, CDR2 FQNNGV. The CDR3 reads CASSLAGAYTDTQYF.

The chain combines TRBV7-3 with TRBJ2-1; TCRdb picks TRBD1, but there is no DNA to check that call. CDR3 length: 14 residues. Germline V CDR1 and CDR2: SGHTA, FQGTGA. Here the CDR3 reads CASSWGAGYNEQFF.

This chain links TRBV28 with TRBJ1-1; absent DNA, TCRdb's TRBD1 call cannot be checked. Germline V lookup: CDR1 MDHEN, CDR2 SYDVKM. The length of the CDR3 is 13 residues. The CDR3 reads CASSPGQGTEAFF.

This chain links TRBV4-2 with TRBJ2-7; there is no DNA to check the TCRdb D call of TRBD1. Germline assignment: CDR1 LGHNA and CDR2 YNFKEQ. The CDR3 runs to 14 residues. The CDR3 sequence: CASTQAGEEGEQYF.

The chain recombines TRBV18 with TRBJ2-7; the D call of TRBD1 rests on TCRdb alone, since no DNA is present to check it. The CDR3 sequence is 15 residues long. Looked up from germline, CDR1 is KGHSH and CDR2 is LQKENI. This chain's CDR3 is CASSPRDRATYEQYF.

The V gene is TRBV4-3, the J gene TRBJ2-1; TCRdb names TRBD1, which stays unverified in the absence of DNA. CDR3 length equals 16 residues. In germline, CDR1 is LGHNA, CDR2 YSLEER. Here the CDR3 reads CASSQDQAGIYNEQFF.

The rearrangement uses TRBV29-1 and TRBJ2-7; there is no DNA to check the TCRdb D call of TRBD2. The length of the CDR3 is 14 residues. Germline assignment: CDR1 SQVTM and CDR2 ANQGSEA. This CDR3 reads CSVEGSQGTYEQYF.

The chain combines TRBV15 with TRBJ2-7; absent DNA, TCRdb's TRBD1 call cannot be checked. Per the germline V gene, CDR1 is LNHNV and CDR2 is YYDKDF (reference sequence). The CDR3 has 14 amino acids. CDR3 sequence: CATSRGDNSYEQYF.

The rearrangement links TRBV10-3 to TRBJ2-1. There are 13 residues in the CDR3. CDR1 ENHRY and CDR2 SYGVKD come from the germline V gene. CDR3 sequence reads: CAISEGRSNEQFF.

This chain connects TRBV29-1 to TRBJ1-2; TCRdb selects TRBD1, and the lack of DNA leaves this call unchecked. Germline CDR1 and CDR2: SQVTM and ANQGSEA. CDR3 length equals 15 residues. The CDR3 reads CSAYSPGHPNYGYTF.

The J gene is TRBJ2-3, the V gene TRBV12-3 or TRBV12-4; TCRdb proposes TRBD2, but this gene call is untestable without DNA. The CDR3 is 14 amino acids. CDR3 amino acids: CATFQGGAGDTQYF.

This rearrangement joins TRBV11-2 to TRBJ1-3; TCRdb lists TRBD1, though no DNA is available to test this call. This CDR3 is built from 16 residues. Germline V CDR1 and CDR2: SGHAT, FQNNGV. CDR3 sequence reads: CASRKKTGYSGNTIYF.

This chain uses TRBV7-2 with TRBJ2-7. The CDR3 spans 11 residues. Germline V gene lookup returns CDR1 SGHTA and CDR2 FQGNSA. This chain's CDR3 is CASSDPYEQYF.

V gene TRBV12-3 or TRBV12-4 combines with J gene TRBJ2-3; the TCRdb call, TRBD1, lacks DNA for checking. This CDR3 contains 16 residues. CDR3 protein: CASSPNWAGATDTQYF.

This chain links TRBV2 with TRBJ2-3. CDR3 length: 14 residues. Germline V gives CDR1 SNHLY, CDR2 FYNNEI. This chain's CDR3 is CASSEGLTPDTQYF.

V usage is TRBV9 and J usage is TRBJ1-1; the D call of TRBD1 rests on TCRdb alone, since no DNA is present to check it. CDR1 SGDLS and CDR2 YYNGEE come from the germline V gene. The CDR3 has 15 amino acids. This CDR3 reads CASSASTGQGTEAFF.

The J gene is TRBJ1-5, the V gene TRBV5-1. CDR3 length equals 14 residues. Per germline, CDR1 SGHRS and CDR2 YFSETQ. CDR3 protein: CASSLDPSNQPQHF.

The chain joins TRBV29-1 to TRBJ2-5. Germline-derived CDR1 and CDR2 are SQVTM and ANQGSEA. The CDR3 spans 14 residues. The chain's CDR3 is CSVEGWSAQETQYF.

The J gene is TRBJ2-2, the V gene TRBV7-6; TCRdb lists TRBD1, though no DNA is available to test this call. Germline CDR1 is SGHVS and CDR2 is FNYEAQ. The CDR3 runs to 14 residues. CDR3 amino acids: CASSAGQITGELFF.

This chain connects TRBV12-3 or TRBV12-4 to TRBJ2-1; TCRdb gives TRBD2 as the D gene, but with no DNA this cannot be confirmed. CDR3 size: 15 residues. The CDR3 here is CASSLVLAGDNEQFF.

The CDR3 sequence is CAISIHLDRATDPYNSPLHF. The chain employs TRBV10-3 and TRBJ1-6; TCRdb's D call, TRBD1, is unchecked because there is no DNA. The CDR3 totals 20 residues. From germline, CDR1 is ENHRY and CDR2 SYGVKD.

The chain joins TRBV5-6 to TRBJ2-1. The CDR3 length is 14 residues. In germline, CDR1 is SGHDT, CDR2 YYEEEE. The CDR3 loop is CASSLDRENNEQFF.

The CDR3 loop is CASRGAGHLSTDTQYF. The V gene is TRBV28, the J gene TRBJ2-3; TCRdb's D call of TRBD1 is untestable without DNA. The CDR3 has 16 residues. Germline V gives CDR1 MDHEN, CDR2 SYDVKM.

V gene TRBV5-6 combines with J gene TRBJ2-2; the TRBD2 assignment by TCRdb is unverifiable without DNA. From germline, CDR1 is SGHDT and CDR2 YYEEEE. This CDR3 is built from 15 residues. CDR3 amino acids: CASSFLVESAGELFF. Looking up the rest from reference TRBV5-6 and TRBJ2-2 gives the full variable domain: DAGVTQSPTHLIKTRGQQVTLRCSPKSGHDTVSWYQQALGQGPQFIFQYYEEEERQRGNFPDRFSGHQFPNYSSELNVNALLLGDSALYLCASSFLVESAGELFFGEGSRLTVL.